This is a list of T cell receptor beta chains from one sample in a study of blood T cell repertoires in COVID-19. Generated by immunoSEQ multiplex PCR, the TCRdb table keeps only in-frame clones and is missing some. The sample holds 150,000 or so clones, around 87% seen once. The source material was peripheral blood. Source of these receptors: a man between 60 and 75 years old with COVID-19, enrolled during active disease. CDR3s include the opening cysteine and the closing phenylalanine or tryptophan. Fields, in order: D gene, clone size, V gene, J gene, CDR3 DNA, CDR3 protein. D genes are given only for firm matches. Size values are once, few and many counts, or a class for expanded clones, and some rows have none.

D: TRBD2; size: -; V: TRBV3-1/TRBV3-2; J: TRBJ2-7; DNA: TGTGCCAGCAGCCAAGTATTTTCCGGGACTAGCGGATCCTACGAGCAGTACTTC; CDR3: CASSQVFSGTSGSYEQYF
D: -; size: -; V: TRBV30; J: TRBJ1-1; DNA: TGTGCCTGGAAACGGCAGGAGAACACTGAAGCTTTCTTT; CDR3: CAWKRQENTEAFF
D: TRBD1; size: -; V: TRBV29-1; J: TRBJ1-2; DNA: TGCAGCGTTTATGATACGGGACAGGGCCTCTACGGCTACACCTTC; CDR3: CSVYDTGQGLYGYTF
D: TRBD1; size: -; V: TRBV29-1; J: TRBJ1-1; DNA: TGCAGCGTCGGACAGGGGGAGGGGGGTCTGAACACTGAAGCTTTCTTT; CDR3: CSVGQGEGGLNTEAFF
D: TRBD1; size: -; V: TRBV19; J: TRBJ1-5; DNA: TGTGCCAGTATCGCACAGGGGGCCATGAGCAATCAGCCCCAGCATTTT; CDR3: CASIAQGAMSNQPQHF
D: -; size: -; V: TRBV5-8; J: TRBJ1-6; DNA: TGTGCCAGCAGCTTAGGGGGACACATTTCACCCCTCCACTTT; CDR3: CASSLGGHISPLHF
D: TRBD2; size: -; V: TRBV27; J: TRBJ2-3; DNA: TGTGCCAGCAGTTGGACTAGCGGGGGGGCCCGCACAGATACGCAGTATTTT; CDR3: CASSWTSGGARTDTQYF
D: -; size: -; V: TRBV28; J: TRBJ1-2; DNA: TGTGCCAGCTTCAGGGGAATGGGCGGCTACACCTTC; CDR3: CASFRGMGGYTF
D: -; size: once; V: TRBV27; J: TRBJ1-2; DNA: TGTGCCAGCAGTCTAGGAGGACGGGTAGGGAGAGGCTATGGCTACACCTTC; CDR3: CASSLGGRVGRGYGYTF
D: TRBD1; size: -; V: TRBV5-1; J: TRBJ1-2; DNA: TGCGCCAGCAGCCCCCTGACGACAGGGCTCCTCTATGGCTACACCTTC; CDR3: CASSPLTTGLLYGYTF
D: -; size: -; V: TRBV27; J: TRBJ2-7; DNA: TGTGCCAGCAGTTTAACACATACCTACGAGCAGTACTTC; CDR3: CASSLTHTYEQYF
D: -; size: -; V: TRBV2; J: TRBJ1-1; DNA: TGTGCCAGCAGTGATGGGCCTAACACTGAAGCTTTCTTT; CDR3: CASSDGPNTEAFF
D: -; size: -; V: TRBV6-5; J: TRBJ1-1; DNA: TGTGCCAGCAGTTACGATGTGCGATTCACTGAAGCTTTCTTT; CDR3: CASSYDVRFTEAFF
D: TRBD1; size: once; V: TRBV29-1; J: TRBJ1-5; DNA: TGCAGCGCTTATCTGGAGGGGACAGGGGCGTTTCAGCCCCAGCATTTT; CDR3: CSAYLEGTGAFQPQHF
D: TRBD2; size: -; V: TRBV7-6; J: TRBJ2-1; DNA: TGTGCCAGCAGCCGGGTTAGCGGGAGCTCCTACAATGAGCAGTTCTTC; CDR3: CASSRVSGSSYNEQFF
D: -; size: -; V: TRBV29-1; J: TRBJ1-2; DNA: TGCAGCGTTGAAGTGGCAGGGAACTATGGCTACACCTTC; CDR3: CSVEVAGNYGYTF
D: TRBD2; size: once; V: TRBV29-1; J: TRBJ2-1; DNA: TGCAGCGTTGCCCGAGGGACTAGCGGGAGGGCCAATGAGCAGTTCTTC; CDR3: CSVARGTSGRANEQFF
D: -; size: -; V: TRBV19; J: TRBJ2-1; DNA: TGTGCCAGTAGTCCGGGGTTGAGCTCCTACAATGAGCAGTTCTTC; CDR3: CASSPGLSSYNEQFF
D: TRBD1; size: -; V: TRBV7-2; J: TRBJ1-2; DNA: TGTGCCAGCAGCCCAACGCAGGGGGCACTCTATGGCTACACCTTC; CDR3: CASSPTQGALYGYTF
D: -; size: -; V: TRBV25-1; J: TRBJ1-2; DNA: TGTGCCAGCAGTGACCGACAAATGACTAACTATGGCTACACCTTC; CDR3: CASSDRQMTNYGYTF
D: -; size: -; V: TRBV5-1; J: TRBJ1-5; DNA: TGCGCCAGCAGCTTGGGTGTTGGAGACTATAGCAATCAGCCCCAGCATTTT; CDR3: CASSLGVGDYSNQPQHF
D: -; size: -; V: TRBV15; J: TRBJ2-5; DNA: TGTGCCACCAGCAGAGTGGGCAGTCTGGTGGAGACCCAGTACTTC; CDR3: CATSRVGSLVETQYF
D: -; size: -; V: TRBV6-4; J: TRBJ1-5; DNA: TGTGCCAGCAGTGAATATAGCAATCAGCCCCAGCATTTT; CDR3: CASSEYSNQPQHF
D: -; size: -; V: TRBV6-5; J: TRBJ1-2; DNA: TGTGCCAGCAGTTCAGACATATACCCTCCTTTTGTCACCTTC; CDR3: CASSSDIYPPFVTF
D: -; size: few; V: TRBV6-1; J: TRBJ1-2; DNA: TGTGCCAGCAGTGAAGCGGGGGGTGACTATGGCTACACCTTC; CDR3: CASSEAGGDYGYTF
D: -; size: -; V: TRBV3-1/TRBV3-2; J: TRBJ1-1; DNA: TGTGCCAGCAGCAACCCGGTTACTGAAGCTTTCTTT; CDR3: CASSNPVTEAFF
D: TRBD2; size: few; V: TRBV19; J: TRBJ2-2; DNA: TGTGCCAGTAGTAAAACCCCCGGGAGGATTAACACCGGGGAGCTGTTTTTT; CDR3: CASSKTPGRINTGELFF
D: TRBD1; size: -; V: TRBV11-2; J: TRBJ1-1; DNA: TGTGCCAGCAGCCGGGGACAGGGCGGGAACACTGAAGCTTTCTTT; CDR3: CASSRGQGGNTEAFF
D: -; size: -; V: TRBV24-1; J: TRBJ2-7; DNA: TGTGCCACCAGTGAGCCCGGGACCACAGGGAGTACGCAGTACTTC; CDR3: CATSEPGTTGSTQYF
D: TRBD1; size: -; V: TRBV7-2; J: TRBJ2-2; DNA: TGTGCCAGCAGCCGGACAGGGAACACCGGGGAGCTGTTTTTT; CDR3: CASSRTGNTGELFF
D: TRBD2; size: -; V: TRBV9; J: TRBJ2-1; DNA: TGTGCCAGCAGCGTTACTAGCGGGACCTACAATGAGCAGTTCTTC; CDR3: CASSVTSGTYNEQFF
D: TRBD2; size: -; V: TRBV29-1; J: TRBJ2-1; DNA: TGCAGCGTTAGACTAGCGGGGACGGGAGAGCAGTTCTTC; CDR3: CSVRLAGTGEQFF
D: -; size: once; V: TRBV28; J: TRBJ1-2; DNA: TGTGCCAGCAGTTTAATCTCGGGATCGGGCTACACCTTC; CDR3: CASSLISGSGYTF
D: -; size: -; V: TRBV11-3; J: TRBJ1-1; DNA: TGTGCCAGCACCCAACGGGGGATGGGCAACACTGAAGCTTTCTTT; CDR3: CASTQRGMGNTEAFF
D: -; size: -; V: TRBV18; J: TRBJ2-7; DNA: TGTGCCAGCTCACCCCCCCTCGCCAGATCCTACGAGCAGTACTTC; CDR3: CASSPPLARSYEQYF
D: -; size: -; V: TRBV4-2; J: TRBJ2-3; DNA: TGTGCCAGCAGCCAAGGGGACTGGCGGCGTTCGCAGTATTTT; CDR3: CASSQGDWRRSQYF